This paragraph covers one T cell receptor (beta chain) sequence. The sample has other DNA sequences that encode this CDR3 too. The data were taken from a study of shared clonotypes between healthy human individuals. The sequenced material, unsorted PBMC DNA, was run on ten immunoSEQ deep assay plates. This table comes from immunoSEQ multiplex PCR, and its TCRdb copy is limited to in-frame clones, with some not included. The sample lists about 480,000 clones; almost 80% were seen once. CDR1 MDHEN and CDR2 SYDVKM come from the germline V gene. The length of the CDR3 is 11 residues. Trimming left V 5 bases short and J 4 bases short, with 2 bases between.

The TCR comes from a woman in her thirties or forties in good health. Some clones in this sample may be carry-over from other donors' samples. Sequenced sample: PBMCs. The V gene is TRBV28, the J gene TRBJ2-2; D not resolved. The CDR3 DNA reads TGTGCCAGCAGTCTCACCGGGGAGCTGTTTTTT. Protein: CASSLTGELFF. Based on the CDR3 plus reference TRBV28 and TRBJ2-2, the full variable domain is DVKVTQSSRYLVKRTGEKVFLECVQDMDHENMFWYRQDPGLGLRLIYFSYDVKMKEKGDIPEGYSVSREKKERFSLILESASTNQTSMYLCASSLTGELFFGEGSRLTVL.